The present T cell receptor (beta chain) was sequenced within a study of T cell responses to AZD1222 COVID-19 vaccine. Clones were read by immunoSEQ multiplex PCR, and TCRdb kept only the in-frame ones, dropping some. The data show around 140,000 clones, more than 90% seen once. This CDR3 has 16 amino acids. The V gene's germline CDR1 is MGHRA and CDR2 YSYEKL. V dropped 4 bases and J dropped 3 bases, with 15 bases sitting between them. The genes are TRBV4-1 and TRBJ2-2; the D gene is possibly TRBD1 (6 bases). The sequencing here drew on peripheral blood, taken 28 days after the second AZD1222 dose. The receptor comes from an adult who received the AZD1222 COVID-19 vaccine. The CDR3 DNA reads TGCGCCAGCAGCCGCCTGGGGCAGGGGTACACCGGGGAGCTGTTTTTT. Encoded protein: CASSRLGQGYTGELFF.